This is a list of T cell receptor beta chains from one sample in a study of cytomegalovirus exposure and HLA in healthy donors. Sequenced by immunoSEQ multiplex PCR; TCRdb stores in-frame clones only, minus some. The sample has more than 150,000 clones; approximately 80% are singletons. Input material: PBMCs. The receptors come from a girl aged 2-10 years in good health and CMV-seropositive. CDR3s include the opening cysteine and the closing phenylalanine or tryptophan. Fields, in order: V gene, J gene, clone size, D gene, CDR3 protein, CDR3 DNA. A D gene is named only where the DNA matches it firmly. Clone size is shown for a subset of rows, as once, few, many or a class of expanded clone.

TRBV5-6	TRBJ2-1	few	TRBD1	CASSLETGQAVYNEQFF	TGTGCCAGCAGCTTGGAAACCGGACAGGCAGTTTACAATGAGCAGTTCTTC
TRBV5-1	TRBJ1-5	NA	NA	CASSLAGRGTGEPQHF	TGCGCCAGCAGCTTGGCCGGTCGGGGGACGGGAGAGCCCCAGCATTTT
TRBV6-4	TRBJ1-1	NA	TRBD1	CASSDSRGLGAFF	TGTGCCAGCAGTGATTCAAGGGGGCTGGGTGCTTTCTTT
TRBV29-1	TRBJ1-2	NA	NA	CSVARGSSSYGYTF	TGCAGCGTTGCCAGGGGCTCGTCGAGTTATGGCTACACCTTC
TRBV28	TRBJ1-2	NA	NA	CASTIRQDGPYGYTF	TGTGCCAGCACGATTAGACAGGACGGTCCCTATGGCTACACCTTC
TRBV30	TRBJ2-7	NA	NA	CAWSPGNEQYF	TGTGCCTGGAGTCCAGGGAACGAGCAGTACTTC
TRBV27	TRBJ2-7	NA	NA	CASSLFPPRDSDEQYF	TGTGCCAGCAGTTTATTCCCCCCCCGGGATTCGGACGAGCAGTACTTC
TRBV12-5	TRBJ1-2	NA	NA	CASGFAGSSDNYGYTF	TGTGCTAGTGGTTTTGCCGGCTCTAGTGATAACTATGGCTACACCTTC
TRBV12-5	TRBJ2-3	NA	TRBD2	CASGAGRLAFPLGGDTQYF	TGTGCTAGTGGTGCCGGGAGACTAGCATTCCCCCTCGGTGGAGATACGCAGTATTTT
TRBV7-6	TRBJ2-2	few	TRBD2	CASSPVAGTGELFF	TGTGCCAGCAGCCCGGTAGCGGGGACCGGGGAGCTGTTTTTT
TRBV21-1	TRBJ1-2	NA	NA	CASSRIDGVYGYTF	TGTGCCAGCAGCAGAATCGACGGGGTCTATGGCTACACCTTC
TRBV16	TRBJ1-1	NA	NA	CASSQNRGVDPEAFF	TGTGCCAGCAGCCAGAACCGGGGGGTTGACCCTGAAGCTTTCTTT
TRBV15	TRBJ2-5	NA	TRBD1	CATSRERGLGETQYF	TGTGCCACCAGCAGAGAGAGGGGGCTGGGGGAGACCCAGTACTTC
TRBV28	TRBJ1-5	NA	NA	CASSLEVKLKPQHF	TGTGCCAGCAGTTTGGAGGTTAAATTGAAGCCCCAGCATTTT
TRBV6-1	TRBJ2-1	NA	TRBD2	CASSEASGGYEQFF	TGTGCCAGCAGTGAGGCTAGCGGGGGGTACGAGCAGTTCTTC
TRBV19	TRBJ1-5	once	NA	CASTLGPEGEPQHF	TGTGCCAGTACCCTGGGGCCGGAAGGGGAGCCCCAGCATTTT
TRBV5-8	TRBJ1-5	NA	NA	CASSFGGVVSNQPQHF	TGTGCCAGCAGCTTCGGAGGGGTGGTAAGCAATCAGCCCCAGCATTTT
TRBV19	TRBJ1-5	NA	NA	CASSFGLYSNQPQHF	TGTGCCAGTAGTTTCGGACTGTATAGCAATCAGCCCCAGCATTTT
TRBV9	TRBJ1-2	once	NA	CASSTVTNYGYTF	TGTGCCAGCAGCACAGTGACTAACTATGGCTACACCTTC
TRBV5-5	TRBJ1-1	NA	TRBD1	CASSLDGQGNTEAFF	TGTGCCAGCAGCTTGGATGGACAGGGGAACACTGAAGCTTTCTTT
TRBV25-1	TRBJ1-3	NA	NA	CASSEYGAGSGNTIYF	TGTGCCAGCAGTGAATATGGGGCGGGGAGTGGAAACACCATATATTTT
TRBV27	TRBJ2-7	NA	TRBD1	CASSMGQGSSYEQYF	TGTGCCAGCAGTATGGGACAGGGGAGCTCCTACGAGCAGTACTTC
TRBV11-2	TRBJ1-4	NA	NA	CASSLRRALNEKLFF	TGTGCCAGCAGCTTACGGAGGGCACTTAATGAAAAACTGTTTTTT
TRBV6-6	TRBJ1-2	few	NA	CASSSPETYGYTF	TGTGCCAGCAGTTCCCCAGAAACCTATGGCTACACCTTC
TRBV5-6	TRBJ2-7	NA	TRBD2	CASKRGVTNYEQYF	TGTGCCAGCAAGCGGGGGGTTACTAACTACGAGCAGTACTTC
TRBV6-5	TRBJ2-1	NA	TRBD2	CASSYTPGLPPEQFF	TGTGCCAGCAGTTACACTCCGGGACTACCCCCCGAGCAGTTCTTC
TRBV28	TRBJ2-6	NA	TRBD1	CASTKTSWDRKDSGANVLTF	TGTGCCAGCACTAAGACCTCCTGGGACAGAAAAGACTCTGGGGCCAACGTCCTGACTTTC
TRBV11-3	TRBJ1-4	NA	NA	CASSLDGGFSNEKLFF	TGTGCCAGCAGCTTAGATGGGGGCTTCAGTAATGAAAAACTGTTTTTT
TRBV4-2	TRBJ2-2	once	TRBD2	CASSSRTSGSFHGELFF	TGTGCCAGCAGCTCTAGGACTAGCGGGAGTTTCCACGGGGAGCTGTTTTTT
TRBV7-2	TRBJ2-3	NA	NA	CASSLDRGTDTQYF	TGTGCCAGCAGCTTAGACCGGGGGACAGATACGCAGTATTTT
TRBV2	TRBJ2-7	NA	TRBD2	CASREKGLAGAPEQYF	TGTGCCAGCAGGGAGAAGGGCCTAGCGGGAGCCCCCGAGCAGTACTTC
TRBV5-1	TRBJ2-7	once	NA	CASAAQTPYEQYF	TGCGCCAGCGCGGCCCAAACTCCGTACGAGCAGTACTTC
TRBV19	TRBJ2-3	NA	TRBD2	CASSIGGLAGGDTQYF	TGTGCCAGTAGTATCGGCGGGCTAGCGGGAGGAGATACGCAGTATTTT
TRBV25-1	TRBJ1-1	NA	NA	CASMGEPSNTEAFF	TGTGCCAGCATGGGAGAGCCCTCGAACACTGAAGCTTTCTTT
TRBV10-1	TRBJ2-4	once	NA	CASSESSGVDIQYF	TGCGCCAGCAGTGAGTCGTCGGGGGTGGACATTCAGTACTTC
TRBV18	TRBJ1-1	NA	TRBD1	CASSPTGHGEAFF	TGTGCCAGCTCACCGACAGGGCATGGTGAAGCTTTCTTT
TRBV25-1	TRBJ2-7	NA	NA	CASSEGVEQYF	TGTGCCAGCAGTGAGGGAGTCGAGCAGTACTTC
TRBV4-2	TRBJ2-7	NA	NA	CASSHTPYEQYF	TGTGCCAGCAGCCACACTCCCTACGAGCAGTACTTC
TRBV6-1	TRBJ1-2	NA	TRBD1	CASRQGLPNYGYTF	TGTGCCAGCAGACAGGGGCTGCCTAACTATGGCTACACCTTC
TRBV30	TRBJ1-5	NA	NA	CAWSVVIRGGNQPQHF	TGTGCCTGGAGTGTGGTCATACGGGGGGGCAATCAGCCCCAGCATTTT
TRBV7-9	TRBJ2-3	NA	NA	CASSHTSKGDTQYF	TGTGCCAGCAGCCATACCTCGAAGGGGGATACGCAGTATTTT
TRBV2	TRBJ2-4	NA	NA	CASSDKGAKNIQYF	TGTGCCAGCAGTGATAAGGGGGCCAAAAACATTCAGTACTTC
TRBV19	TRBJ1-1	NA	NA	CASSFTGTNTEAFF	TGTGCCAGTAGTTTTACCGGTACGAACACTGAAGCTTTCTTT
TRBV6-5	TRBJ2-7	NA	NA	CASSSGARGYEQYF	TGTGCCAGCAGTTCTGGGGCCAGGGGCTACGAGCAGTACTTC
TRBV5-1	TRBJ2-7	few	TRBD1	CASSQDTGGGYEQYF	TGCGCCAGCAGCCAAGACACAGGGGGCGGATACGAGCAGTACTTC
TRBV5-1	TRBJ2-1	NA	NA	CASSLGQLRSSFF	TGCGCCAGCAGCTTGGGACAGCTGAGGTCTTCCTTCTTC
TRBV27	TRBJ2-6	NA	NA	CASSPYGSGANVLTF	TGTGCCAGCAGTCCCTACGGCTCTGGGGCCAACGTCCTGACTTTC
TRBV7-2	TRBJ2-7	NA	NA	CASSRTTVYEQYF	TGTGCCAGCAGCAGGACTACCGTCTACGAGCAGTACTTC
TRBV29-1	TRBJ2-3	NA	TRBD2	CSADSVSGADTQYF	TGCAGCGCCGACTCAGTCAGCGGGGCAGATACGCAGTATTTT
TRBV30	TRBJ1-1	NA	NA	CAWGYTLYEAFF	TGTGCCTGGGGTTACACGCTTTATGAAGCTTTCTTT
TRBV6-5	TRBJ1-2	NA	TRBD1	CASSKDRGYGYTF	TGTGCCAGCAGCAAGGACAGGGGATACGGCTACACCTTC
TRBV27	TRBJ2-7	NA	TRBD1	CASSLRTGPYEQYF	TGTGCCAGCAGTCTCAGGACAGGTCCCTACGAGCAGTACTTC
TRBV19	TRBJ2-5	NA	NA	CASSIRGGAPETQYF	TGTGCCAGTAGTATTAGGGGGGGGGCCCCAGAGACCCAGTACTTC
TRBV2	TRBJ2-5	NA	TRBD1	CASSEADRLVETQYF	TGTGCCAGCAGTGAAGCGGACAGGCTTGTGGAGACCCAGTACTTC
TRBV19	TRBJ1-6	NA	NA	CASSIEWRDSPLHF	TGTGCCAGTAGTATCGAGTGGCGGGACTCACCCCTCCACTTT
TRBV6-5	TRBJ1-1	NA	TRBD1	CASKRTGGDEAFF	TGTGCCAGCAAGAGGACAGGGGGAGATGAAGCTTTCTTT
TRBV5-1	TRBJ2-7	NA	TRBD2	CASSWSGVYYEQYF	TGCGCCAGCAGCTGGAGCGGGGTCTACTACGAGCAGTACTTC
TRBV28	TRBJ2-7	NA	NA	CASTGFPYEQYF	TGTGCCAGCACAGGGTTCCCCTACGAGCAGTACTTC
TRBV20-1	TRBJ2-1	NA	NA	CSADRNNEQFF	TGCAGTGCTGACAGAAACAATGAGCAGTTCTTC
TRBV6-5	TRBJ2-7	NA	TRBD1	CASSYSGQGTYEQYF	TGTGCCAGCAGTTACTCGGGACAGGGGACCTACGAGCAGTACTTC